The sequence of this T cell receptor beta chain was determined in a study of cytotoxic CD8 clonotypes in ibrutinib-treated CLL. In the study overall: In all, about 11 patients were relapsed/refractory, approximately 16 were treatment-naive and 17 to 18 were IGHV unmutated.

The V and J ends lost 1 base and 2 bases, in that order; junction bases with no gene match: 2. CDR1 is SGHNT and CDR2 is YENEEA in the germline V gene. This CDR3 is built from 16 residues. The repertoire was sequenced with immunoSEQ multiplex PCR; TCRdb's copy has only in-frame clones and lacks some. The sample lists approximately 280,000 clones, 70% to 80% occurring once. Sample: PBMCs, taken at disease progression, from a patient treated with ibrutinib. This clonotype was obtained from a human donor with chronic lymphocytic leukemia. The V call is TRBV11-3, the J call TRBJ2-2; 9 bases line up with TRBD2. This CDR3 is CASSLGLAGNTGELFF. The CDR3 DNA reads as TGTGCCAGCAGCTTAGGTCTAGCGGGAAACACCGGGGAGCTGTTTTTT.